These T cell receptor beta chains were read from a single sample in a study of blood T cell repertoires in COVID-19. Only in-frame clones appear in the TCRdb table, and some are missing; sequencing was by immunoSEQ multiplex PCR. The table records roughly 180,000 clones, 84% of them present only once. Material for sequencing was peripheral blood. These receptors all come from a man aged 40-55 years who had recovered from COVID-19. CDR3s include the opening cysteine and the closing phenylalanine or tryptophan. Each record gives: V gene, D gene, J gene, clone size, CDR3 DNA, CDR3 protein. The D gene is left open where the match is weak. Rows give clone size only sometimes, using once, few, many, or a class for an expanded clone.

TRBV6-5	.	TRBJ1-5	few	TGTGCCAGTCTAGGCCCGGCGCGCAATCAGCCCCAGCATTTT	CASLGPARNQPQHF
TRBV6-1	.	TRBJ2-7	many	TGTGCCAGCAGTGATCAGGTGTCTAGCAACTCCTACGAGCAGTACTTC	CASSDQVSSNSYEQYF
TRBV6-5	.	TRBJ1-5	.	TGTGCCAGCAGGACGGGGATTAGTAGCAATCAGCCCCAGCATTTT	CASRTGISSNQPQHF
TRBV11-3	.	TRBJ2-7	.	TGTGCCAGCAGCTTGGGCAGGGCCGGCGAGCAGTACTTC	CASSLGRAGEQYF
TRBV5-6	.	TRBJ1-2	.	TGTGCCAGCAGCTTGGGCGCGTTAAACTATGGCTACACCTTC	CASSLGALNYGYTF
TRBV10-3	TRBD2	TRBJ2-7	.	TGTGCCATCAGCGGACTAGCGGACTACGAGCAGTACTTC	CAISGLADYEQYF
TRBV6-5	.	TRBJ2-1	.	TGTGCCACCTTTCTAGGTTACAATGAGCAGTTCTTC	CATFLGYNEQFF
TRBV29-1	TRBD1	TRBJ2-1	.	TGCAGCGTTTCCGGGACAGGGCCCCCCAATTCCTACAATGAGCAGTTCTTC	CSVSGTGPPNSYNEQFF
TRBV2	TRBD1	TRBJ2-5	.	TGTGCCAGCAATATTGGGACAGGGAGGGAGACCCAGTACTTC	CASNIGTGRETQYF
TRBV10-3	.	TRBJ1-2	.	TGTGCCATCAGTGATTCGAGCGGGGGCGCGCCGGCTAACTATGGCTACACCTTC	CAISDSSGGAPANYGYTF
TRBV14	.	TRBJ2-5	.	TGTGCCAGCAGCCGGAGGGAGACCCAGTACTTC	CASSRRETQYF
TRBV19	TRBD2	TRBJ2-1	.	TGTGCCAGTAGTATAAGTGGACTAGCGGGGGGGAACAATGAGCAGTTCTTC	CASSISGLAGGNNEQFF
TRBV7-9	.	TRBJ1-1	.	TGTGCCAGCAGCTCTTGGGACAAAATAAACACTGAAGCTTTCTTT	CASSSWDKINTEAFF
TRBV19	.	TRBJ1-4	.	TGTGCCAGTAGAGCGGCAAGACTTGGTCCCACCGAAAAACTGTTTTTT	CASRAARLGPTEKLFF
TRBV19	.	TRBJ2-7	.	TGTGCCAGTAGTATTTCCGAGGGGAGGTACGAGCAGTACTTC	CASSISEGRYEQYF
TRBV9	TRBD2	TRBJ2-6	.	TGTGCCAGCAGCGTAGGGACTAGGAGAGGCGGGGGGGCCAACGTCCTGACTTTC	CASSVGTRRGGGANVLTF
TRBV15	TRBD1	TRBJ2-3	.	TGTGCCACCAGCAGAGATAGGGGACAGGGTTTAGATACGCAGTATTTT	CATSRDRGQGLDTQYF
TRBV1	.	TRBJ2-1	.	TGCACCAGCAGCCAAGCTCCGGGACTGAGGAACCATGGGGGCTACAATGAGCAGTTCTTC	CTSSQAPGLRNHGGYNEQFF
TRBV24-1	.	TRBJ2-3	.	TGTGCCACCAGTGATCGGCGGGCCCCCACAGATACGCAGTATTTT	CATSDRRAPTDTQYF
TRBV7-2	TRBD2	TRBJ2-7	once	TGTGCCAGCAGCTCGCTCGGACTAGCGCCGTACGAGCAGTACTTC	CASSSLGLAPYEQYF
TRBV4-1	.	TRBJ2-1	once	TGCGCCAGCAGCCAAGATAGCGGTTCCTACAATGAGCAGTTCTTC	CASSQDSGSYNEQFF
TRBV12-3/TRBV12-4	.	TRBJ2-7	.	TGTGCCAGCAGTTTTGAGCACGAGCAGTACTTC	CASSFEHEQYF
TRBV2	.	TRBJ2-3	.	TGTGCCAGCAGGGAGAGGACTGGCGGGACAGATACGCAGTATTTT	CASRERTGGTDTQYF
TRBV4-3	.	TRBJ2-7	.	TGCGCCAGCAGCCAAGGGGCGGGAAGCTCCTACGAGCAGTACTTC	CASSQGAGSSYEQYF
TRBV9	.	TRBJ1-5	.	TGTGCCAGCACCGAACGGTGGCAGCCCCAGCATTTT	CASTERWQPQHF
TRBV30	.	TRBJ2-3	.	TGTGCCTGGGCAACGAGAAGCACAGATACGCAGTATTTT	CAWATRSTDTQYF
TRBV2	.	TRBJ2-5	.	TGTGCCAGCAGTGTAAACAGGCAAGAGACCCAGTACTTC	CASSVNRQETQYF
TRBV6-2/TRBV6-3	.	TRBJ2-7	few	TGTGCCAGCAGTTATATGCGCTACGAGCAGTACTTC	CASSYMRYEQYF
TRBV7-2	.	TRBJ2-5	.	TGTGCCAGCAGCTTAGTTCAGGGCAGGGGAGAGACCCAGTACTTC	CASSLVQGRGETQYF
TRBV7-8	.	TRBJ2-7	once	TGTGCCAGCAGCTTAGCGCTGGGAGATTCCTACGAGCAGTACTTC	CASSLALGDSYEQYF
TRBV24-1	.	TRBJ1-5	once	TGTGCCACCAGTTCGGGATATAGCAATCAGCCCCAGCATTTT	CATSSGYSNQPQHF
TRBV7-9	.	TRBJ2-1	.	TGTGCCAGCAGCTCGGACACCTCGGCGTTGGAGCAGTTCTTC	CASSSDTSALEQFF
TRBV19	.	TRBJ2-6	.	TGTGCCAGTAGTATCAGTGCGGCTGGGGCCAACGTCCTGACTTTC	CASSISAAGANVLTF
TRBV29-1	.	TRBJ2-1	.	TGCAGCGTTGAAGATCCAAAACCGGGTGGGGCAAACAATGAGCAGTTCTTC	CSVEDPKPGGANNEQFF
TRBV5-5	TRBD2	TRBJ2-1	.	TGTGCCAGCAGGACAGCGGGAAGAGGCGATGAGCAGTTCTTC	CASRTAGRGDEQFF
TRBV12-3/TRBV12-4	.	TRBJ2-7	once	TGTGCCAGCAGTCCTACAGGGTCCTACGAGCAGTACTTC	CASSPTGSYEQYF
TRBV4-2	.	TRBJ2-1	.	TGTGCCAGCAGCCCGAACTTAAGCGGAGACCTATACAATGAGCAGTTCTTC	CASSPNLSGDLYNEQFF
TRBV4-1	.	TRBJ2-7	.	TGCGCCAGCAGCCAAGATGGGGGGATCTACGAGCAGTACTTC	CASSQDGGIYEQYF
TRBV28	TRBD2	TRBJ2-7	.	TGTGCCAGCAGTTACCCTCGGGAGGGCTACGAGCAGTACTTC	CASSYPREGYEQYF
TRBV15	TRBD1	TRBJ1-2	.	TGTGCCACCAGCAGAGATCCCGGACAGGGCCGTGGCTACACCTTC	CATSRDPGQGRGYTF
TRBV13	TRBD2	TRBJ2-1	.	TGTGCCAGCAGCCCAGCTAGCGGGGGCCTCAATGAGCAGTTCTTC	CASSPASGGLNEQFF
TRBV13	.	TRBJ2-7	.	TGTGCCAGCAGGGGCGATACCTACGAGCAGTACTTC	CASRGDTYEQYF
TRBV7-2	TRBD1	TRBJ1-2	.	TGTGCCAGCAGCCCCGGGACAGGGGGCTTTCGAAACTATGGCTACACCTTC	CASSPGTGGFRNYGYTF
TRBV7-2	TRBD1	TRBJ2-1	once	TGTGCCAGCAGCTTAGGGATCGGGACAGGTCAGGAGCAGTTCTTC	CASSLGIGTGQEQFF
TRBV7-2	.	TRBJ1-1	.	TGTGCCAGCAGCCAGGACAGCTTGAACACTGAAGCTTTCTTT	CASSQDSLNTEAFF
TRBV19	TRBD1	TRBJ1-6	.	TGTGCCAGTAGGCCCGGGACAGGGGGCGAATCACCCCTCCACTTT	CASRPGTGGESPLHF
TRBV3-1/TRBV3-2	TRBD1	TRBJ2-3	.	TGTGCCAGCAGCCAAGAGGGACAGGGGACTGATACGCAGTATTTT	CASSQEGQGTDTQYF
TRBV5-4	.	TRBJ1-5	.	TGTGCCAGCAGCCTCGGCGGTGCCATCAATCAGCCCCAGCATTTT	CASSLGGAINQPQHF
TRBV6-2/TRBV6-3	TRBD2	TRBJ2-3	.	TGTGCCAGCAGTTACGAAGCGGGGGGGTCAACAGATACGCAGTATTTT	CASSYEAGGSTDTQYF
TRBV12-5	TRBD2	TRBJ2-1	.	TGTGCTAGTGGGACTAGCGGGGGGTATAATGAGCAGTTCTTC	CASGTSGGYNEQFF
TRBV5-1	TRBD1	TRBJ2-3	.	TGCGCCAGCAGCTTGGGGCAGGGGGCGTCAGATACGCAGTATTTT	CASSLGQGASDTQYF
TRBV3-1/TRBV3-2	.	TRBJ2-5	.	TGTGCCAGCAGCCAGCGGGAACGAGCAGAGACCCAGTACTTC	CASSQRERAETQYF
TRBV29-1	.	TRBJ1-4	.	TGCAGCGTCAAGCGGGGGGATGAAAAACTGTTTTTT	CSVKRGDEKLFF
TRBV7-2	TRBD1	TRBJ1-5	.	TGTGCCAGCAGCAGAGAGGGGCAGGGGGATCAGCCCCAGCATTTT	CASSREGQGDQPQHF